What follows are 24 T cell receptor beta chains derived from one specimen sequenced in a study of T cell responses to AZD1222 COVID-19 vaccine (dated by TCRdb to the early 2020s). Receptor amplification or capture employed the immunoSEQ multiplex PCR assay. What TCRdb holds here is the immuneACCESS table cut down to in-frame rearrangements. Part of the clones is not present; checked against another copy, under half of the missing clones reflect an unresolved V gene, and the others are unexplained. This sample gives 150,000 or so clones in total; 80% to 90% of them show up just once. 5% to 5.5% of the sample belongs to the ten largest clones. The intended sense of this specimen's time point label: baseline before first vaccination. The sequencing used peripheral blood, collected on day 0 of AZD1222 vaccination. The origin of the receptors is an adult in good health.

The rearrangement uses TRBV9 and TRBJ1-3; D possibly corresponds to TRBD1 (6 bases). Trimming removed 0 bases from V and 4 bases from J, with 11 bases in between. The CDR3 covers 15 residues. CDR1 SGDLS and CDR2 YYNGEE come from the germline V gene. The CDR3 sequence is CASSVDPRGGNTIYF. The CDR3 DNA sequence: TGTGCCAGCAGCGTAGACCCCAGGGGAGGAAACACCATATATTTT. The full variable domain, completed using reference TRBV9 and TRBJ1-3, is DSGVTQTPKHLITATGQRVTLRCSPRSGDLSVYWYQQSLDQGLQFLIQYYNGEERAKGNILERFSAQQFPDLHSELNLSSLELGDSALYFCASSVDPRGGNTIYFGEGSWLTVV.

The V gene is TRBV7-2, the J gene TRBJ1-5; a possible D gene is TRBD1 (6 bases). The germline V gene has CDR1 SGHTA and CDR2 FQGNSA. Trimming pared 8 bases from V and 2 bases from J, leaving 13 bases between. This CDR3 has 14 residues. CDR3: CASDLSGGNQPQHF. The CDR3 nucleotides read TGTGCCAGCGACCTTTCAGGGGGCAATCAGCCCCAGCATTTT.

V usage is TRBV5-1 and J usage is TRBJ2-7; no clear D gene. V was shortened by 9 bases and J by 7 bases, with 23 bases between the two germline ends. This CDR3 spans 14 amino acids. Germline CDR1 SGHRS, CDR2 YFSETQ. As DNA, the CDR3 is TGCGCCACCCGCTCGTGGGCCGCGCAAGGGGAGCAGTACTTC. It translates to CATRSWAAQGEQYF.

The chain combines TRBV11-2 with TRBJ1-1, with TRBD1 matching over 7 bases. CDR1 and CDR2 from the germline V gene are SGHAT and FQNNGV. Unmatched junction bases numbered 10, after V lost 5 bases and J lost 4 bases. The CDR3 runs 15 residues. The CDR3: CASSPWTGLPTEAFF. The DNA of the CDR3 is TGTGCCAGCAGCCCTTGGACAGGACTCCCCACTGAAGCTTTCTTT.

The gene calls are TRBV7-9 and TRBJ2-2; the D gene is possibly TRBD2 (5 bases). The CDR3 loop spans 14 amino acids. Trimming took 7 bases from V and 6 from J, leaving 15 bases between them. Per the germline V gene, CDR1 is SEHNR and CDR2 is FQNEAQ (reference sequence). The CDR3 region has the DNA TGTGCCAGCACCACGGACTCACTCCCCGGGGAGCTGTTTTTT. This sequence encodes CASTTDSLPGELFF.

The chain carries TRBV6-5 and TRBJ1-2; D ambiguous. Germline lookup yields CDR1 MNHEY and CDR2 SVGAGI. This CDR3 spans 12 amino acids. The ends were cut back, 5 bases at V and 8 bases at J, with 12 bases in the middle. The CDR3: CASSLGGRGYTF. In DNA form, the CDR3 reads TGTGCCAGCAGTCTCGGCGGGCGAGGCTACACCTTC.

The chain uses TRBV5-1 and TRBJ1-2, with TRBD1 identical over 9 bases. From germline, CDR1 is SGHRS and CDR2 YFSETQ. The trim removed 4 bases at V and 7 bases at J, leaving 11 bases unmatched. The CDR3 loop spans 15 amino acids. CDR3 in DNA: TGCGCCAGCAGCCTCCCCACCGGGACAGGGATTGGCTACACCTTC. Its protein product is CASSLPTGTGIGYTF.

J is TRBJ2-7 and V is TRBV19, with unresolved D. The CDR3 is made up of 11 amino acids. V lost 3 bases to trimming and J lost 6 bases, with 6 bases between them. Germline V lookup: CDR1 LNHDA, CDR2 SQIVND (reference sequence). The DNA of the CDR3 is TGTGCCAGTAGTATTAGAGGCGAGCAGTACTTC. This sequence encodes CASSIRGEQYF.

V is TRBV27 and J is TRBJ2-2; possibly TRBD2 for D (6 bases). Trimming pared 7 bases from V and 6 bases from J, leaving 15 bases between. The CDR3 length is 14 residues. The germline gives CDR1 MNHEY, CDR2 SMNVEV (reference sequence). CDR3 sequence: CASNRAGSAGELFF. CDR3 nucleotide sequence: TGTGCCAGCAATCGGGCGGGATCAGCCGGGGAGCTGTTTTTT.

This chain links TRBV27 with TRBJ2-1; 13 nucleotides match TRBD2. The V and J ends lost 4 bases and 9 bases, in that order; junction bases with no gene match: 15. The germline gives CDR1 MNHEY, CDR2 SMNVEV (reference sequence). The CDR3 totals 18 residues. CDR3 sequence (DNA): TGTGCCAGCAGTTCTCTTTGGACTAGCGGGAGTTTCCGATTTGAGCAGTTCTTC. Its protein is CASSSLWTSGSFRFEQFF.

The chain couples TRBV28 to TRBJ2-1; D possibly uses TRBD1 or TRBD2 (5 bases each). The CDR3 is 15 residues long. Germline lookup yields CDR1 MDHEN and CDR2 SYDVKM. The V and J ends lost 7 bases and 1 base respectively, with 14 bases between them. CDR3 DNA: TGTGCCAGCACCTCTGGGGACCTGTCCTACAATGAGCAGTTCTTC. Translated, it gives CASTSGDLSYNEQFF.

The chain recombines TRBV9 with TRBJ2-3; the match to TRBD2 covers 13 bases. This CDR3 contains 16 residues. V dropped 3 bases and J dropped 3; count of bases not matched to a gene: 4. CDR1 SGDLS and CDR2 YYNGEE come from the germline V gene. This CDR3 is CASSAGGLAGTDTQYF. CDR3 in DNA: TGTGCCAGCAGCGCGGGGGGACTAGCGGGGACAGATACGCAGTATTTT.

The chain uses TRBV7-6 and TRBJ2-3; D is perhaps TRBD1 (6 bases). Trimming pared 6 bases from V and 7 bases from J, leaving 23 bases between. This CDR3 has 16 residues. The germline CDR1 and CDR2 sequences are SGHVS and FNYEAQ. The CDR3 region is CASSSYVGQGRNTQYF. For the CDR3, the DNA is TGTGCCAGCAGTTCATACGTGGGGCAGGGGCGCAATACGCAGTATTTT.

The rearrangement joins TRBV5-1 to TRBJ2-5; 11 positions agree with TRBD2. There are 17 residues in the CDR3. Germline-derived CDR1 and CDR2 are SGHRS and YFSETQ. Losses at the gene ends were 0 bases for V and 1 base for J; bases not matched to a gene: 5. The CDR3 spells CASSLGTTSGGQETQYF. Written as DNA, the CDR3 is TGCGCCAGCAGCTTGGGAACAACTAGCGGGGGCCAAGAGACCCAGTACTTC. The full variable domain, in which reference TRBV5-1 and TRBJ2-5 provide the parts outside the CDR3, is KAGVTQTPRYLIKTRGQQVTLSCSPISGHRSVSWYQQTPGQGLQFLFEYFSETQRNKGNFPGRFSGRQFSNSRSEMNVSTLELGDSALYLCASSLGTTSGGQETQYFGPGTRLLVL.

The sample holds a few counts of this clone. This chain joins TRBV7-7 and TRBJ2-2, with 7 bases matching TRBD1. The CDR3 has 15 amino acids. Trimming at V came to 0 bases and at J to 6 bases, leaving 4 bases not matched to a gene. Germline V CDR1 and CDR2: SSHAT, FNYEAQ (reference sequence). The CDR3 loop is CASSLATGVAGELFF. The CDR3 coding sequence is TGTGCCAGCAGCTTAGCCACAGGGGTGGCCGGGGAGCTGTTTTTT.

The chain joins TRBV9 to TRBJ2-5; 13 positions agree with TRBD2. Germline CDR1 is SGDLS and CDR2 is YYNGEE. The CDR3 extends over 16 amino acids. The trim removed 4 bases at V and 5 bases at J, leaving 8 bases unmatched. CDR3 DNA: TGTGCCAGCAGCCCTCGGACTAGCGGGAGTTTCGAGACCCAGTACTTC. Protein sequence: CASSPRTSGSFETQYF.

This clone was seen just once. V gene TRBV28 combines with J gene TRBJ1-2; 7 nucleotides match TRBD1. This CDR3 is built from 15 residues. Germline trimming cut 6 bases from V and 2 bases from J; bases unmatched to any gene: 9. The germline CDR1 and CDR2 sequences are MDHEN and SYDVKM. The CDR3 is CASRLTGDWNYGYTF. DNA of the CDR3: TGTGCCAGCAGACTAACAGGGGATTGGAACTATGGCTACACCTTC.

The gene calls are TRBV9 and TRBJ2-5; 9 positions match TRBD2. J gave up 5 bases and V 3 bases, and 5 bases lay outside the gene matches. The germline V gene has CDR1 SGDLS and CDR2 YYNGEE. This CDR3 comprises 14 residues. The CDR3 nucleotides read TGTGCCAGCAGCGGGCCGACTAGCGGCGAGACCCAGTACTTC. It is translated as CASSGPTSGETQYF.

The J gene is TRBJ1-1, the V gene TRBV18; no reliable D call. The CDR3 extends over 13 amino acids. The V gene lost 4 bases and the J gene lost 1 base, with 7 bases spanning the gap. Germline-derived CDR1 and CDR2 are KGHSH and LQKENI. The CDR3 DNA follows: TGTGCCAGCTCACAAGGTAGGAACACTGAAGCTTTCTTT. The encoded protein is CASSQGRNTEAFF.

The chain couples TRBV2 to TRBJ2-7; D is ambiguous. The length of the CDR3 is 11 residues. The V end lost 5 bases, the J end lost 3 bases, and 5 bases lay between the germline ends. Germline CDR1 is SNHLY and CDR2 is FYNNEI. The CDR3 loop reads CASSLYYEQYF. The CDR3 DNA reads TGTGCCAGCAGTTTATACTACGAGCAGTACTTC. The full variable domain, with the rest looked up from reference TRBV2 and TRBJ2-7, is EPEVTQTPSHQVTQMGQEVILRCVPISNHLYFYWYRQILGQKVEFLVSFYNNEISEKSEIFDDQFSVERPDGSNFTLKIRSTKLEDSAMYFCASSLYYEQYFGPGTRLTVT.

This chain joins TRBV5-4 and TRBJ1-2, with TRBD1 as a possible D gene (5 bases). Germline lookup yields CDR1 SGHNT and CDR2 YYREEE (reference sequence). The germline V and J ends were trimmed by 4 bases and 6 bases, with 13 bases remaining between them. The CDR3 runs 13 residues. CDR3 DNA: TGTGCCAGCAGCCTGATTCGGGGCGATGGCTACACCTTC. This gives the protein CASSLIRGDGYTF.

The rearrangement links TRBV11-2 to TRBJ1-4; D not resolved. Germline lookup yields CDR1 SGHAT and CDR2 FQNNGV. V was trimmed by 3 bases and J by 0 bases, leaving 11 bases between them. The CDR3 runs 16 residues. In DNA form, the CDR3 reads TGTGCCAGCAGCTTGGGCCAGCTTGCAACTAATGAAAAACTGTTTTTT. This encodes CASSLGQLATNEKLFF.

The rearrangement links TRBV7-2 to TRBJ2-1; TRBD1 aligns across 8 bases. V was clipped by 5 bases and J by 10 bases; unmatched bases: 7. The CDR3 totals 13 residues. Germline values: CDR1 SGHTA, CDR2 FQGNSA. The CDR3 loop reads CASSLGQGREQFF. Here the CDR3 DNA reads TGTGCCAGCAGCCTCGGACAGGGCAGGGAGCAGTTCTTC.

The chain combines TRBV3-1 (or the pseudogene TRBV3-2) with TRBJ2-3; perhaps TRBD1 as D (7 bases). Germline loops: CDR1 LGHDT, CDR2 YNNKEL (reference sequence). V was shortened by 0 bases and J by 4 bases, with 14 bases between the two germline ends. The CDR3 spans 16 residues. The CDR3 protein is CASSQDVGGQPDTQYF. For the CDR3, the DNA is TGTGCCAGCAGCCAAGATGTGGGGGGACAGCCAGATACGCAGTATTTT.